A selection of T cell receptor beta chains follows, all from one sample in a study of regulatory T cells in long-lasting Graves disease. One entry per CDR3 protein, called by TCRdb with MiXCR from the multiplex PCR reads. The sample yields about 200,000 distinct CDR3 sequences, approximately 20% seen once. Sample: peripheral blood mononuclear cells (PBMCs), taken at new diagnosis, from a patient treated with antithyroid drugs. These receptor sequences come from a female donor with Graves disease. CDR3s include the opening cysteine and the closing phenylalanine or tryptophan. D genes are given only for firm matches. Clone size is given for some rows only: seen once, a few or many times, or a class if the clone is expanded.

v_gene: TRBV7-2; j_gene: TRBJ2-5; abundance: many; d_gene: TRBD2; CDR3aa: CASSSPGLAGLETQYF; CDR3nt: TGTGCCAGCAGCTCCCCGGGACTAGCGGGACTAGAGACCCAGTACTTC
v_gene: TRBV11-3; j_gene: TRBJ1-1; abundance: many; d_gene: NA; CDR3aa: CASSLVRDMNTEAFF; CDR3nt: TGTGCCAGCAGCTTAGTGAGAGATATGAACACTGAAGCTTTCTTT
v_gene: TRBV20-1; j_gene: TRBJ2-5; abundance: few; d_gene: NA; CDR3aa: CSASVPYQETQYF; CDR3nt: TGCAGTGCCTCTGTGCCGTACCAGGAGACCCAGTACTTC
v_gene: TRBV3-1; j_gene: TRBJ2-1; abundance: many; d_gene: NA; CDR3aa: CASTPEGFDEQFF; CDR3nt: TGTGCCAGCACCCCAGAGGGGTTCGATGAGCAGTTCTTC
v_gene: TRBV5-1; j_gene: TRBJ2-3; abundance: many; d_gene: TRBD2; CDR3aa: CASSSGTSFPDTQYF; CDR3nt: TGCGCCAGCAGTTCCGGGACTAGCTTCCCAGATACGCAGTATTTT
v_gene: TRBV11-3; j_gene: TRBJ2-2; abundance: NA; d_gene: NA; CDR3aa: CASSFLGLNTGELFF; CDR3nt: TGTGCCAGCAGCTTTTTGGGTTTGAACACCGGGGAGCTGTTTTTT
v_gene: TRBV5-6; j_gene: TRBJ1-2; abundance: many; d_gene: TRBD1; CDR3aa: CASSKNRDRDFYGYTF; CDR3nt: TGTGCCAGCAGCAAGAACCGGGACAGGGATTTCTATGGCTACACCTTC
v_gene: TRBV5-1; j_gene: TRBJ2-5; abundance: many; d_gene: NA; CDR3aa: CASSLMEGTETQYF; CDR3nt: TGCGCCAGCAGCTTGATGGAGGGAACGGAGACCCAGTACTTC
v_gene: TRBV15; j_gene: TRBJ2-1; abundance: many; d_gene: TRBD2; CDR3aa: CATSTLAGVAYEQFF; CDR3nt: TGTGCCACCAGCACACTAGCGGGAGTTGCGTATGAGCAGTTCTTC
v_gene: TRBV7-3; j_gene: TRBJ2-5; abundance: NA; d_gene: NA; CDR3aa: CASAPGAETQYF; CDR3nt: TGTGCCAGCGCCCCGGGGGCAGAGACCCAGTACTTC
v_gene: TRBV5-4; j_gene: TRBJ2-3; abundance: NA; d_gene: TRBD2; CDR3aa: CASSLVFSGGADTQYF; CDR3nt: TGTGCCAGCAGCTTGGTATTCAGTGGGGGGGCAGATACGCAGTATTTT
v_gene: TRBV3-1; j_gene: TRBJ2-2; abundance: NA; d_gene: NA; CDR3aa: CASTNRETTGELFF; CDR3nt: TGTGCCAGCACCAACAGGGAAACCACCGGGGAGCTGTTTTTT
v_gene: TRBV20-1; j_gene: TRBJ1-1; abundance: NA; d_gene: NA; CDR3aa: CSARQGPPLNTEAFF; CDR3nt: TGCAGTGCTAGACAGGGGCCGCCTTTGAACACTGAAGCTTTCTTT
v_gene: TRBV28; j_gene: TRBJ2-2; abundance: many; d_gene: NA; CDR3aa: CASRPVNTGELFF; CDR3nt: TGTGCCAGCAGGCCCGTGAACACCGGGGAGCTGTTTTTT
v_gene: TRBV10-3; j_gene: TRBJ2-3; abundance: many; d_gene: NA; CDR3aa: CAISEISESTQYF; CDR3nt: TGTGCCATCAGTGAGATAAGCGAGTCAACGCAGTATTTT
v_gene: TRBV2; j_gene: TRBJ2-7; abundance: NA; d_gene: NA; CDR3aa: CASSEVWTWGEQYF; CDR3nt: TGTGCCAGCAGTGAAGTATGGACCTGGGGCGAGCAGTACTTC